Presented here are 12 T cell receptor beta chains from one specimen sequenced in a study of early T cells in non-severe SARS-CoV-2 infection (dated by TCRdb to the early 2020s). Libraries were constructed by 5' RACE. Sequencing was performed on a NextSeq 500. The raw public reads went through TCRdb reprocessing: fastp at Q25, MiXCR clone calling, in-frame beta chains kept. Rows merge per CDR3 protein into single entries with the most common DNA and genes. In all, the sample holds some 50,000 distinct CDR3 sequences, and approximately 5.9% of those were seen once. The ten largest clones represent about 4.9% of the sample. This material consisted of whole blood, taken at baseline. The receptors shown here come from an adult who was a healthcare worker with PCR-confirmed SARS-CoV-2 infection or an uninfected control (not recorded which).

This clonotype has at least ten counts. The chain joins TRBV29-1 to TRBJ2-1; D is uncertain. V dropped 3 bases and J dropped 10 bases, with 10 bases sitting between them. The CDR3 covers 11 residues. The V gene's germline CDR1 is SQVTM and CDR2 ANQGSEA. DNA for the CDR3: TGCAGCGTTGATTCGGTCAGGGAGCAGTTCTTC. This gives the protein CSVDSVREQFF.

This clonotype was picked up many times. The chain recombines TRBV5-1 with TRBJ1-1; D is possibly TRBD1 (5 bases). This CDR3 contains 16 residues. Germline CDR1 SGHRS, CDR2 YFSETQ. V shed 4 bases and J shed 1 base, with 17 bases lying between them. In DNA, the CDR3 is TGCGCCAGCAGCCCGGGCCTGACAGCGGAGAACACTGAAGCTTTCTTT. Protein: CASSPGLTAENTEAFF.

With regard to this clonotype: One base away lies a much larger clone, so this may be a sequencing read error. The genes are TRBV7-2 and TRBJ2-2; the D is unclear. The CDR3 has 12 amino acids. V was cut by 5 bases and J by 10 bases, with 11 bases left in between. Per germline, CDR1 SGHTA and CDR2 FQGNSA. The CDR3 region has the DNA TGTGCCAGCAGCCCCGCAGTCGAGGAGCTGTTTTTT. It specifies CASSPAVEELFF.

Ten or more counts support this clonotype. Germline and junction disagree at one end, which may indicate a read error. The rearrangement joins TRBV10-1 to TRBJ1-4; 8 bases line up with TRBD1. Germline CDR1 is WNHNN and CDR2 is SYGVQD (reference sequence). The CDR3 is 15 amino acids. In DNA form, the CDR3 reads TGCGCCAGCAGCGAGTTGACAGGGGACAATGAAAAACTGTTTTTT. Translated, it gives CASSELTGDNEKLFF.

This clonotype was seen many times. The chain is built from TRBV29-1 and TRBJ2-1; 12 positions match TRBD2. Germline V gene data show CDR1 as SQVTM and CDR2 as ANQGSEA. V dropped 6 bases and J dropped 7; count of bases not matched to a gene: 7. This CDR3 spans 14 amino acids. In DNA form, the CDR3 reads TGCAGCGTGGGCCTAGCGGGAGGGTGGAATGAGCAGTTCTTC. This gives the protein CSVGLAGGWNEQFF.

This clonotype has only a few counts. The chain is built from TRBV5-6 and TRBJ1-2; possibly TRBD1 for D (5 bases). The CDR3 sequence is 14 residues long. Deletions cut 4 bases from V and 2 bases from J, with 12 bases between. Germline CDR1 reads SGHDT; CDR2 reads YYEEEE. The CDR3 protein is CASSLGATNYGYTF. The CDR3 bases are TGTGCCAGCAGCCTTGGGGCCACGAACTATGGCTACACCTTC.

This clonotype showed up many times. V and J are TRBV20-1 and TRBJ1-5, with 9 bases lining up with TRBD1. The CDR3 is 15 amino acids. V dropped 1 base and J dropped 7; count of bases not matched to a gene: 8. The V gene's germline CDR1 is DFQATT and CDR2 SNEGSKA (reference sequence). CDR3 DNA: TGCAGTGCTAGAGCGCCGGGACAGGGCTTCCAGCCCCAGCATTTT. This encodes CSARAPGQGFQPQHF.

This clonotype was counted a single time. The CDR3: CSVGSNLNTGELFF. The CDR3 DNA is TGCAGCGTTGGATCTAACCTGAACACCGGGGAGCTGTTTTTT. The chain recombines TRBV29-1 with TRBJ2-2; D is undetermined. V gave up 4 bases and J gave up 1 base, with 10 bases separating them. Germline CDR1 SQVTM, CDR2 ANQGSEA. The CDR3 contains 14 residues.

This clonotype occurred many times. The chain recombines TRBV6-5 with TRBJ2-2, with a possible D match to TRBD2 (5 bases). The CDR3 consists of 11 residues. Germline values: CDR1 MNHEY, CDR2 SVGAGI. V lost 8 bases and J 6 bases, leaving 7 bases between the germline ends. The CDR3 region is CASFGAGELFF. In nucleotides, the CDR3 is TGTGCCAGCTTCGGGGCCGGGGAGCTGTTTTTT.

The table lists this clonotype with many counts. The V and J genes are TRBV10-3 and TRBJ2-6; D gene unclear. CDR3 size: 18 residues. CDR1 ENHRY and CDR2 SYGVKD come from the germline V gene. V lost 2 bases and J 3 bases, leaving 17 bases between the germline ends. The CDR3 bases are TGTGCCATCAGTGAGGCCCTGGGTAACCTTGGTGGGGCCAACGTCCTGACTTTC. It specifies CAISEALGNLGGANVLTF.

This clonotype was seen only a few times. The chain couples TRBV20-1 to TRBJ2-6; 9 nucleotides line up with TRBD1. Germline loops: CDR1 DFQATT, CDR2 SNEGSKA (reference sequence). The CDR3 covers 15 residues. J was trimmed by 4 bases and V by 1 base; bases with no gene match: 2. The CDR3 nucleotides read TGCAGTGCTAGAGGGACAGGGGCAGGGGCCAACGTCCTGACTTTC. Translating it yields CSARGTGAGANVLTF.

This clonotype was recorded at least ten times. The chain uses TRBV11-3 and TRBJ2-1; D possibly corresponds to TRBD1 (5 bases). This CDR3 is built from 14 residues. Germline V gene data show CDR1 as SGHNT and CDR2 as YENEEA. The ends were cut back, 5 bases at V and 4 bases at J, with 12 bases in the middle. The CDR3 spells CASSGDSSYNEQFF. The CDR3 DNA is TGTGCCAGCAGCGGCGACAGCTCATACAATGAGCAGTTCTTC.